Below, 6 T cell receptor beta chains from the same sample are listed, as sequenced in a study of blood T cells in healthy people across ages (dated by TCRdb to between 2014 and 2016). The method was 5' RACE. For sequencing, an Illumina HiSeq 2500 was employed. A second PCR of roughly 7 to 12 cycles was run with a J-beta primer mix and a sample-barcoded 5' primer. TCRdb trimmed public reads at Q25 via fastp, called clones via MiXCR and kept in-frame beta chains. Under each unique CDR3 protein, matching rows form one entry showing the most common genes and DNA. Across this sample there are under 2 million distinct CDR3 sequences, with 34% seen only once. The leading ten clones occupy about 11% of the sample. Sequencing was done on a sample of blood. The source of these receptors is a woman in her twenties or thirties in good health.

The chain uses TRBV7-9 and TRBJ2-1; 8 bases agree with TRBD2. Unmatched junction bases numbered 9, after V lost 1 base and J lost 7 bases. This CDR3 is 16 amino acids long. Germline V gene sequence: CDR1 SEHNR, CDR2 FQNEAQ (reference sequence). CDR3 loop: CASSLVTGRAGNEQFF. The CDR3 DNA is TGTGCCAGCAGCTTAGTAACCGGGAGGGCTGGTAATGAGCAGTTCTTC. Full variable domain (missing parts from reference TRBV7-9 and TRBJ2-1): DTGVSQNPRHKITKRGQNVTFRCDPISEHNRLYWYRQTLGQGPEFLTYFQNEAQLEKSRLLSDRFSAERPKGSFSTLEIQRTEQGDSAMYLCASSLVTGRAGNEQFFGPGTRLTVL.

The chain links TRBV7-9 to TRBJ2-3; TRBD2 matches 14 bases. Germline lookup yields CDR1 SEHNR and CDR2 FQNEAQ (reference sequence). The CDR3 totals 16 residues. The V segment lost 5 bases and the J segment 4 bases; nucleotides outside the gene matches: 5. CDR3 DNA: TGTGCCAGCAGCCAGGGACTAGCGGGAGAGGCAGATACGCAGTATTTT. This translates into CASSQGLAGEADTQYF.

The chain uses TRBV10-3 and TRBJ2-7, with a possible D match to TRBD1 (6 bases). Germline V gives CDR1 ENHRY, CDR2 SYGVKD. This CDR3 is built from 14 residues. V was shortened by 8 bases and J by 0 bases, with 14 bases between the two germline ends. The DNA of the CDR3 is TGTGCCATCCAGCCCGGACAGAACTCCTACGAGCAGTACTTC. Translation: CAIQPGQNSYEQYF.

The sample holds a few counts of this clonotype. This chain links TRBV27 with TRBJ2-7, with TRBD2 as a possible D gene (5 bases). V was clipped by 5 bases and J by 0 bases, with 11 bases between them. The CDR3 consists of 14 residues. The germline CDR1 and CDR2 sequences are MNHEY and SMNVEV (reference sequence). The CDR3 is CASSTGLSSYEQYF. The CDR3 DNA is TGTGCCAGCAGTACCGGACTGAGCTCCTACGAGCAGTACTTC.

This clonotype was seen only a few times. V usage is TRBV3-1 and J usage is TRBJ2-5; 8 bases map to TRBD2. Losses at the gene ends were 5 bases for V and 2 bases for J; bases not matched to a gene: 7. The CDR3 is made up of 15 amino acids. The germline V gene has CDR1 LGHDT and CDR2 YNNKEL (reference sequence). This CDR3 is CASSLPGLGQETQYF. The CDR3 DNA follows: TGTGCCAGCAGCTTACCGGGACTAGGGCAAGAGACCCAGTACTTC.

The chain is built from TRBV5-4 and TRBJ1-2; TRBD1 agrees at 10 bases. The trim removed 4 bases at V and 4 bases at J, leaving 4 bases unmatched. Germline V CDR1 and CDR2: SGHNT, YYREEE (reference sequence). This CDR3 is built from 14 residues. The CDR3 here is CASSPDRGAYGYTF. The CDR3 bases are TGTGCCAGCAGCCCGGACAGGGGGGCCTATGGCTACACCTTC.